The TCR beta chain under discussion was sequenced for a study of blood T cell repertoires in COVID-19. Trimming left V 0 bases short and J 9 bases short, with 10 bases between. Looked up from germline, CDR1 is KGHSH and CDR2 is LQKENI. This CDR3 has 13 residues. Assay: immunoSEQ multiplex PCR; the TCRdb copy retains only in-frame clones and omits some. The data contain almost 200,000 clones, approximately 87% of them singletons. This sequence joins TRBV18 and TRBJ2-3; D gene ambiguous. The sample taken for sequencing was peripheral blood. This sequence was found in a woman aged 70-85 years with acute or convalescent COVID-19. The DNA for the CDR3 is TGTGCCAGCTCACCACCTGTGGGCTTAACGCAGTATTTT. It yields the protein CASSPPVGLTQYF.